This is a list of T cell receptor beta chains from one sample in a study of OX40 agonist ivuxolimab in advanced cancers. TCRdb's copy holds only in-frame clones and misses some; the assay was immunoSEQ multiplex PCR. The table lists roughly 60,000 clones, around four fifths of them singletons. The source material was CD4+ or CD8+ T cells sorted from blood, sampled in a trial of the OX40 agonist ivuxolimab. The receptor source for this set is an adult with an advanced solid tumor such as melanoma, head and neck, liver or kidney cancer. Both conserved end residues are part of each CDR3. Clone size is given for some rows only: seen once, a few or many times, or a class if the clone is expanded.

CDR3	J	V	size
CATSSLGGGELFF	TRBJ2-2	TRBV15	.
CASSQGVLAGGFGANVLTF	TRBJ2-6	TRBV4-1	.
CASSIYPLYEQYF	TRBJ2-7	TRBV19	few
CASRLDLNQPQHF	TRBJ1-5	TRBV7-2	once
CASSFMEGEQYF	TRBJ2-7	TRBV5-1	.
CASSPRDSRPYEQYF	TRBJ2-7	TRBV27	.
CASSEYGGRAPDTQYF	TRBJ2-3	TRBV25-1	.
CASSPPGPLSHNEQFF	TRBJ2-1	TRBV7-9	.
CASSQFDRENSPLHF	TRBJ1-6	TRBV4-1	.
CASRKGTRVETQYF	TRBJ2-5	TRBV28	.
CASSPVNPTGTEAFF	TRBJ1-1	TRBV18	.
CASSSPSERGDTQYF	TRBJ2-3	TRBV19	.
CASTKEGLPQETQYF	TRBJ2-5	TRBV7-9	.
CASSLNSAGDEQFF	TRBJ2-1	TRBV7-2	.
CASSLSSYEQYF	TRBJ2-7	TRBV11-2	few
CASSFGGAVDEQYF	TRBJ2-7	TRBV7-3	.
CASSLARTGDEKLFF	TRBJ1-4	TRBV7-9	.
CASSIDGTSGRGGDEQFF	TRBJ2-1	TRBV19	.
CASSDDRDSEQFF	TRBJ2-1	TRBV6-4	.
CASKRVNNYGYTF	TRBJ1-2	TRBV6-1	.